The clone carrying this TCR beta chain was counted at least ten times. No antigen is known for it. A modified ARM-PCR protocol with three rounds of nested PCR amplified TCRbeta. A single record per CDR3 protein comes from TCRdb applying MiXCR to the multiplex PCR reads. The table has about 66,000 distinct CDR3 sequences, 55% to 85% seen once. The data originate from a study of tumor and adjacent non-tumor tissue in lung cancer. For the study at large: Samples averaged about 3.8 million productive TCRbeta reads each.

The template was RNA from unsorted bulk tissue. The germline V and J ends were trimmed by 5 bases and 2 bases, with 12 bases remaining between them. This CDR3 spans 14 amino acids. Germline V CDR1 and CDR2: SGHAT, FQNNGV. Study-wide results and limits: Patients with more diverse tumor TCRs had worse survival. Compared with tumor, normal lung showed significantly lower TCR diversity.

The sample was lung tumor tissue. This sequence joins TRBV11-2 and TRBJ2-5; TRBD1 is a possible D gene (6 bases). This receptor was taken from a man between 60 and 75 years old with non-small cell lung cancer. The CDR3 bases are TGTGCCAGCAGCGCGTACAGGGCACAAGAGACCCAGTACTTC. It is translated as CASSAYRAQETQYF.